This T cell receptor (beta chain) was sequenced for a study of response to subunit inactivated influenza vaccine. General study results and limits: A suggestion made by the authors is that each seasonal influenza vaccination recruits few new T cells.

A note on this clonotype: The target antigen is unknown.

TCRdb independently ran MiXCR on the RT-PCR reads; one entry per CDR3 protein. Of under 750,000 distinct CDR3 sequences in the sample, 12% are singletons; the top ten hold more than 8.5%. Germline V gives CDR1 SGHTA, CDR2 FQGNSA. J lost 7 bases, V lost 5 bases, and 6 bases had no gene match. The CDR3 extends over 14 amino acids. The sequence was obtained from a man in his fifties who received an inactivated influenza vaccine. The rearrangement links TRBV7-2 to TRBJ1-1, with TRBD1 matching over 11 bases. Sequencing was performed on PBMCs from blood, taken on the day of vaccination. CDR3 in amino acids: CASSVGQGAVEAFF. The CDR3 DNA follows: TGTGCCAGCAGCGTCGGACAGGGGGCGGTTGAAGCTTTCTTT.